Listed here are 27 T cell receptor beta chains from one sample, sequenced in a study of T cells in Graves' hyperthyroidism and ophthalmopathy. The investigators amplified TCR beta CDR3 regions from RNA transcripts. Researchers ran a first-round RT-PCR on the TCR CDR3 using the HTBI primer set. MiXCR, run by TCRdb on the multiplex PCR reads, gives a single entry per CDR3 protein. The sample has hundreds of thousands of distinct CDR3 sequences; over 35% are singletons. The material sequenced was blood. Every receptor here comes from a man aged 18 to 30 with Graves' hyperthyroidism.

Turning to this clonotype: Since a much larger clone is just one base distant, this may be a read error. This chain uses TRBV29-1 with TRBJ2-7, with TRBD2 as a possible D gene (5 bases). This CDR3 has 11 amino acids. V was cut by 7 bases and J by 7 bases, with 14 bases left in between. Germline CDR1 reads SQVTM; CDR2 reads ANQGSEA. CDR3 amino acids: CSAVGVGEQYF. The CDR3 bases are TGCAGCGCTGTCGGGGTAGGTGAGCAGTACTTC.

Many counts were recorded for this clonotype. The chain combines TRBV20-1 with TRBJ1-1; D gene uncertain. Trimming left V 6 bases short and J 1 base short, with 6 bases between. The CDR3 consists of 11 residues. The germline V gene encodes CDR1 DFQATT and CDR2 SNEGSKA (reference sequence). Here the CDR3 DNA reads TGCAGTGCAGTCCCGAACACTGAAGCTTTCTTT. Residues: CSAVPNTEAFF.

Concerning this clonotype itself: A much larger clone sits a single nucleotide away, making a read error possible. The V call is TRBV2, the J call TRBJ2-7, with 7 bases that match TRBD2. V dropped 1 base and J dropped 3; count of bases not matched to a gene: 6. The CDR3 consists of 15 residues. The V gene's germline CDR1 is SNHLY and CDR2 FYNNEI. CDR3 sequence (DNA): TGTGCCAGCAGTGAAGGCGGGGCTAGCGGCTACGAGCAGTACTTC. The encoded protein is CASSEGGASGYEQYF.

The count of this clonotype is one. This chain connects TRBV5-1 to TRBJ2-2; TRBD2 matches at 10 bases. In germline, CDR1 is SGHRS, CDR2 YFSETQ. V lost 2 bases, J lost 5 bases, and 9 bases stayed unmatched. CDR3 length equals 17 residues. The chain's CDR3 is CASSLLSGGAVTGELFF. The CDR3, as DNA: TGCGCCAGCAGCTTACTCAGCGGGGGGGCCGTTACCGGGGAGCTGTTTTTT.

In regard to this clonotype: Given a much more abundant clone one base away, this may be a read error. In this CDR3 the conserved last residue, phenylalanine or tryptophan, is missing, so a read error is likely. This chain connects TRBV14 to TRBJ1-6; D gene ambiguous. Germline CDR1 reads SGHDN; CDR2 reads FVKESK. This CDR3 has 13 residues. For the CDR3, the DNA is TGCGCCAGCAGCCTGCAATATAATTCACCCCTCCACTCT. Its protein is CASSLQYNSPLHS.

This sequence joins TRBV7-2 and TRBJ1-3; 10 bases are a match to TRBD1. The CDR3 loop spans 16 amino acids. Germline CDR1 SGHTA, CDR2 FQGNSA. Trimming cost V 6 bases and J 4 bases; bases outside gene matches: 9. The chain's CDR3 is CASSPGTGVYGNTIYF. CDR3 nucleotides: TGTGCCAGCAGTCCCGGGACAGGGGTTTACGGAAACACCATATATTTT. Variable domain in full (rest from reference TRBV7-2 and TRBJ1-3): GAGVSQSPSNKVTEKGKDVELRCDPISGHTALYWYRQSLGQGLEFLIYFQGNSAPDKSGLPSDRFSAERTGGSVSTLTIQRTQQEDSAVYLCASSPGTGVYGNTIYFGEGSWLTVV.

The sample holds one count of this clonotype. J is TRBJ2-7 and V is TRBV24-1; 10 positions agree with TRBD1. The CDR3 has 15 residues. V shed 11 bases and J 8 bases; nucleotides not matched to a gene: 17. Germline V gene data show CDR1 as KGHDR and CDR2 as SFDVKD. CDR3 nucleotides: TGTGCCAGCAGCTCCACCCCCGGGACAGGGGCTCAGCAGTACTTC. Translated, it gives CASSSTPGTGAQQYF.

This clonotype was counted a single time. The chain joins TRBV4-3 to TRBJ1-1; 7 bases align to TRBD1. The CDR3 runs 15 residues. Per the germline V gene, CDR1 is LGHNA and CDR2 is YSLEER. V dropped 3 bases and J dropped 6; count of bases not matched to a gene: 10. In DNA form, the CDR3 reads TGCGCCAGCAGCCATCGGGACAGCGATAGGTCTGAAGCTTTCTTT. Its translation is CASSHRDSDRSEAFF.

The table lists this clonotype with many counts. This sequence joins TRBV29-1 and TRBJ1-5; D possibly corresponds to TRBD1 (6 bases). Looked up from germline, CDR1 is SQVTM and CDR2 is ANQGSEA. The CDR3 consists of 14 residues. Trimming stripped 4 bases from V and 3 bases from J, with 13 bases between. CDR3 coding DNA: TGCAGCGTTGGTTTAGGGGGGGTCAATCAGCCCCAGCATTTT. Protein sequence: CSVGLGGVNQPQHF.

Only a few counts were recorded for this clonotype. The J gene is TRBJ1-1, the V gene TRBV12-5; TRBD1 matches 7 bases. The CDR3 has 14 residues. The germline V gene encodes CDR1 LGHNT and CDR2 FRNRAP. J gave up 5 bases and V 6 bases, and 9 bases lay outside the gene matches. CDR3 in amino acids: CASGLTGLGTEAFF. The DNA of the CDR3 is TGTGCTAGTGGCCTGACAGGGCTAGGGACTGAAGCTTTCTTT. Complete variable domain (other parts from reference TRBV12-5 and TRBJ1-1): DARVTQTPRHKVTEMGQEVTMRCQPILGHNTVFWYRQTMMQGLELLAYFRNRAPLDDSGMPKDRFSAEMPDATLATLKIQPSEPRDSAVYFCASGLTGLGTEAFFGQGTRLTVV.

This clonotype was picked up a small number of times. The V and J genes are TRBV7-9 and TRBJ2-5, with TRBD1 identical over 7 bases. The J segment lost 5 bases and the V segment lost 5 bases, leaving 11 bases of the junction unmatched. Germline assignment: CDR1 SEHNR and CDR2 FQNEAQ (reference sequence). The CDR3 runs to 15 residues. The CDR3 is CASSRPGQLGETQYF. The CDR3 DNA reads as TGTGCCAGCAGCCGGCCGGGACAGTTGGGGGAGACCCAGTACTTC.

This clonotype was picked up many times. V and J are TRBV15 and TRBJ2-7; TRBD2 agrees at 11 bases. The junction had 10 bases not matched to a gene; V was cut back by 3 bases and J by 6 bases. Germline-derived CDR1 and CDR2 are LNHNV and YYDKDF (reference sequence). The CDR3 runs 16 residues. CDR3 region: CATSSDTLAGGSEQYF. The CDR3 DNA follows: TGTGCCACCAGCAGCGATACTCTAGCGGGAGGTTCCGAGCAGTACTTC.

Here the CDR3 reads CSASAGSRQPQYF. The CDR3 DNA is TGCAGTGCTAGTGCAGGGAGTCGTCAGCCCCAGTACTTC. This chain joins TRBV20-1 and TRBJ2-5; the D gene could be TRBD1 or TRBD2 (5 bases each). Per germline, CDR1 DFQATT and CDR2 SNEGSKA (reference sequence). The CDR3 contains 13 residues. The ends were cut back, 3 bases at V and 9 bases at J, with 17 bases in the middle.

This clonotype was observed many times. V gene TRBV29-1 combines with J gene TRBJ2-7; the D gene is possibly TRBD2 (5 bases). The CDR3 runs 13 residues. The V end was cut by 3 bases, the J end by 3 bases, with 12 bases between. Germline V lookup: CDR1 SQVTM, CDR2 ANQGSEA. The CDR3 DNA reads TGCAGCGTTGAGTCCGCCCGGGGCTACGAGCAGTACTTC. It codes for CSVESARGYEQYF.

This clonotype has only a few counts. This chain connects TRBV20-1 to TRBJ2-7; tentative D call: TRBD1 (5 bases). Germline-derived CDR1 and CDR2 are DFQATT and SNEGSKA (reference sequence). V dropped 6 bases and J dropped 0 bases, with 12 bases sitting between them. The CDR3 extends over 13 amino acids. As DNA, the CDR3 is TGCAGTGCAGCAGGGTCACCCTCCTACGAGCAGTACTTC. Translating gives CSAAGSPSYEQYF.

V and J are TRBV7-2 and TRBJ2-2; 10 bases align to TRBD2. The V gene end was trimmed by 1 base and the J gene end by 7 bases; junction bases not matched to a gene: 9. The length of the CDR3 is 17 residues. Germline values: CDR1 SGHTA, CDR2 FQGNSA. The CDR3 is CASSLVPSGGAGGELFF. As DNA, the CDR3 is TGTGCCAGCAGCTTAGTCCCCAGCGGGGGGGCCGGCGGGGAGCTGTTTTTT. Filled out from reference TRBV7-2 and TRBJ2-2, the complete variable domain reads GAGVSQSPSNKVTEKGKDVELRCDPISGHTALYWYRQSLGQGLEFLIYFQGNSAPDKSGLPSDRFSAERTGGSVSTLTIQRTQQEDSAVYLCASSLVPSGGAGGELFFGEGSRLTVL.

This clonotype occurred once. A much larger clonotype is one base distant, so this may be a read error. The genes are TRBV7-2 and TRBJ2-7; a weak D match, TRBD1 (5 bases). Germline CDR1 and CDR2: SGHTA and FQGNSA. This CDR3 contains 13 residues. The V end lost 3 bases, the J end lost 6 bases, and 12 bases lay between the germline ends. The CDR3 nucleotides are TGTGCCAGCAGCTTCCGACTTGACAGCGAGCAGTACTTC. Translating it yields CASSFRLDSEQYF.

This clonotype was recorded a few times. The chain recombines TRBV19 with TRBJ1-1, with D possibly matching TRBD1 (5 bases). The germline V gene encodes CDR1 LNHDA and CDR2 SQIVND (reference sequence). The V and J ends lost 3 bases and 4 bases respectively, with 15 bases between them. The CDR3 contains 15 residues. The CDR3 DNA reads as TGTGCCAGTAGTATTGGGACTGAGAAGAGCACTGAAGCTTTCTTT. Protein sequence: CASSIGTEKSTEAFF.

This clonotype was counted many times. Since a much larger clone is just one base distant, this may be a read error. The CDR3 here is CASTSMNTEAFF. The CDR3 DNA follows: TGTGCCAGCACCTCGATGAACACTGAAGCTTTCTTT. The chain couples TRBV12-3 or TRBV12-4 to TRBJ1-1; D ambiguous. V dropped 7 bases and J dropped 0 bases, with 6 bases sitting between them. This CDR3 region has 12 residues.

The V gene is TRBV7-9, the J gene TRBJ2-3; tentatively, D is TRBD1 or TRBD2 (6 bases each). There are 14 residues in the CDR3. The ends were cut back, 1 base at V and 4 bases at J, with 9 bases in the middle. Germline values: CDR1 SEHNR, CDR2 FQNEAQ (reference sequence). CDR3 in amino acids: CASSLGRGPDTQYF. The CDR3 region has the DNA TGTGCCAGCAGCTTAGGTCGGGGGCCAGATACGCAGTATTTT.

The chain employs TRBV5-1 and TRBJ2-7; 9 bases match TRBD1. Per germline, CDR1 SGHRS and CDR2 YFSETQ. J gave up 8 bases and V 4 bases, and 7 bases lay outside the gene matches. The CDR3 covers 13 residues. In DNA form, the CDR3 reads TGCGCCAGCAGCCCGGGACAGGGTACCAAGCAGTACTTC. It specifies CASSPGQGTKQYF.

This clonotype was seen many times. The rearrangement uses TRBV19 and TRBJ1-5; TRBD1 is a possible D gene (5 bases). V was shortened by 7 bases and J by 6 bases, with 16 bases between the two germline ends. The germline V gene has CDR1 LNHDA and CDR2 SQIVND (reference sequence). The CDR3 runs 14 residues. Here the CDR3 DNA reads TGTGCCAGTACATTCGTAGGGGCTGGTCAGCCCCAGCATTTT. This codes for CASTFVGAGQPQHF.

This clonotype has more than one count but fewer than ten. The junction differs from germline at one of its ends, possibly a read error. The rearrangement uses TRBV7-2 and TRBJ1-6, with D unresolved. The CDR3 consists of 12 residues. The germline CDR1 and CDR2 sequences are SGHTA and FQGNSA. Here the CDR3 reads CASSFLDSPLYF. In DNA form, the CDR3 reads TGTGCCAGCAGCTTTCTCGATTCACCCCTCTACTTT.

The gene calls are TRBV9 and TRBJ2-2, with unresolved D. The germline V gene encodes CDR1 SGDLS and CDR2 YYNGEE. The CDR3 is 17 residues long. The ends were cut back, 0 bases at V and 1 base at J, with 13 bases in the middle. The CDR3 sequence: CASSVDGVGMNTGELFF. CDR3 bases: TGTGCCAGCAGCGTAGATGGGGTGGGGATGAACACCGGGGAGCTGTTTTTT.

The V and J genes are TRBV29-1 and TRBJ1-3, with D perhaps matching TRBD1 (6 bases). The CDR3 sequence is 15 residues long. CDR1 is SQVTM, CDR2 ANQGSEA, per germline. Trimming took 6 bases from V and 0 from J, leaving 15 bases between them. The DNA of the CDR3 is TGCAGCGTGACCCCCGGGACAAGCTCTGGAAACACCATATATTTT. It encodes CSVTPGTSSGNTIYF.

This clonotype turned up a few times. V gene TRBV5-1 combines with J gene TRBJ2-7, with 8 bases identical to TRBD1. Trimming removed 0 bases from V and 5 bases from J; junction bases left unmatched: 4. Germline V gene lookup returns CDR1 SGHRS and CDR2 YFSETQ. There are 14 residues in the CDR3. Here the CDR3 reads CASSLARGRHEQYF. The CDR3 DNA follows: TGCGCCAGCAGCTTGGCCAGGGGGCGGCACGAGCAGTACTTC.

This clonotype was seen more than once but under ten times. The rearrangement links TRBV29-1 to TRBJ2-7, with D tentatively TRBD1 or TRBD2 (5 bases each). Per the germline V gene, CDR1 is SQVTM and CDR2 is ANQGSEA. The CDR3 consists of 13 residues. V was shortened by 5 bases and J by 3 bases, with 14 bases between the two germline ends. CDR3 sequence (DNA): TGCAGCGTTAAGGAGGCAGGGTTCTACGAGCAGTACTTC. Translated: CSVKEAGFYEQYF.